What follows are 23 T cell receptor beta chains derived from one specimen sequenced in a study of blood T cell repertoires in COVID-19. TCRdb's table, derived via immunoSEQ multiplex PCR, lists solely in-frame clones and lacks some. This repertoire shows some 270,000 clones, roughly 89% found once; its top ten account for 1.9%. The sample comprised PBMCs or T cells enriched from blood (not recorded which). The receptor set was obtained from an older woman who had recovered from COVID-19.

The V gene is TRBV7-2, the J gene TRBJ1-4; 10 nucleotides match TRBD1. Germline V gene data show CDR1 as SGHTA and CDR2 as FQGNSA. The CDR3 runs 15 residues. The trim removed 1 base at V and 7 bases at J, leaving 3 bases unmatched. The CDR3 DNA follows: TGTGCCAGCAGCTTAGGCTGGACAGGGGGTGAAAAACTGTTTTTT. Translating gives CASSLGWTGGEKLFF.

The rearrangement joins TRBV24-1 to TRBJ2-1; TRBD2 aligns across 12 bases. Trimming cost V 2 bases and J 10 bases; bases outside gene matches: 8. Germline loops: CDR1 KGHDR, CDR2 SFDVKD. The CDR3 runs 16 residues. This chain's CDR3 is CATSDSLGLAGGEQFF. The CDR3 nucleotides are TGTGCCACCAGTGATTCCCTGGGACTAGCGGGTGGGGAGCAGTTCTTC.

The J gene is TRBJ2-1, the V gene TRBV20-1; D is perhaps TRBD2 (6 bases). With 3 bases removed from V and 4 bases from J, the gap between germline ends came to 10 bases. The CDR3 sequence is 13 residues long. Germline-derived CDR1 and CDR2 are DFQATT and SNEGSKA (reference sequence). This CDR3 is CSASRDSYNEQFF. CDR3 DNA sequence: TGCAGTGCTAGTCGGGACTCATACAATGAGCAGTTCTTC.

V usage is TRBV19 and J usage is TRBJ1-2, with D perhaps matching TRBD1 (5 bases). This CDR3 comprises 13 residues. Trimming cost V 3 bases and J 3 bases, with 8 bases left between them. The germline V gene encodes CDR1 LNHDA and CDR2 SQIVND (reference sequence). The CDR3 DNA reads as TGTGCCAGTAGTATTCAGGGATACTATGGCTACACCTTC. This sequence encodes CASSIQGYYGYTF.

The V gene is TRBV5-1, the J gene TRBJ1-1; tentatively, D is TRBD1 (6 bases). V was trimmed by 0 bases and J by 1 base, leaving 13 bases between them. This CDR3 contains 16 residues. Germline V gene lookup returns CDR1 SGHRS and CDR2 YFSETQ. The CDR3 DNA reads as TGCGCCAGCAGCTTGGAAGGTCCCAGGGGGAACACTGAAGCTTTCTTT. This codes for CASSLEGPRGNTEAFF.

The chain couples TRBV28 to TRBJ1-5; D might be TRBD1 (5 bases). The V end lost 5 bases, the J end lost 6 bases, and 14 bases lay between the germline ends. The germline V gene has CDR1 MDHEN and CDR2 SYDVKM. The length of the CDR3 is 14 residues. The CDR3 is CASSPRERGQPQHF. CDR3 bases: TGTGCCAGCAGTCCCCGGGAGAGGGGTCAGCCCCAGCATTTT.

The V call is TRBV10-3, the J call TRBJ1-1; D remains ambiguous. Germline V lookup: CDR1 ENHRY, CDR2 SYGVKD. CDR3 length equals 13 residues. V dropped 3 bases and J dropped 4 bases, with 9 bases sitting between them. CDR3 loop: CAISDILATEAFF. The CDR3 DNA reads TGTGCCATCAGTGATATCCTGGCCACTGAAGCTTTCTTT.

The chain employs TRBV15 and TRBJ1-5; 8 bases map to TRBD1. CDR3 length equals 15 residues. Trimming took 2 bases from V and 7 from J; bases not matched to a gene: 7. Germline CDR1 reads LNHNV; CDR2 reads YYDKDF (reference sequence). The CDR3 bases are TGTGCCACCAGCAGAACGACAGGGGTGGGCCAGCCCCAGCATTTT. The encoded protein is CATSRTTGVGQPQHF. Based on the CDR3 plus reference TRBV15 and TRBJ1-5, the full variable domain is DAMVIQNPRYQVTQFGKPVTLSCSQTLNHNVMYWYQQKSSQAPKLLFHYYDKDFNNEADTPDNFQSRRPNTSFCFLDIRSPGLGDTAMYLCATSRTTGVGQPQHFGDGTRLSIL.

The chain uses TRBV28 and TRBJ2-3, with 8 bases identical to TRBD2. Germline CDR1 is MDHEN and CDR2 is SYDVKM. This CDR3 region has 16 residues. Trimming at V came to 6 bases and at J to 5 bases, leaving 13 bases not matched to a gene. This CDR3 reads CASRRSSGSGIDTQYF. In DNA form, the CDR3 reads TGTGCCAGCAGAAGATCCAGCGGGAGCGGGATAGATACGCAGTATTTT.

This clone was found once. The chain is built from TRBV9 and TRBJ2-1; D might be TRBD2 (5 bases). Germline lookup yields CDR1 SGDLS and CDR2 YYNGEE. V was shortened by 0 bases and J by 0 bases, with 13 bases between the two germline ends. This CDR3 region has 17 residues. CDR3 amino acids: CASSVEVGRSSYNEQFF. The CDR3 DNA reads as TGTGCCAGCAGCGTAGAGGTAGGGAGAAGCTCCTACAATGAGCAGTTCTTC.

This clone was recorded a few times. The rearrangement uses TRBV15 and TRBJ1-5; D is unresolved. Germline-derived CDR1 and CDR2 are LNHNV and YYDKDF (reference sequence). This CDR3 is 15 amino acids long. V was cut by 5 bases and J by 2 bases, with 13 bases left in between. The CDR3: CATSPRGEGNQPQHF. The DNA of the CDR3 is TGTGCCACCAGCCCACGCGGGGAAGGCAATCAGCCCCAGCATTTT.

The chain uses TRBV9 and TRBJ2-1, with TRBD2 matching 11 bases. There are 16 residues in the CDR3. The V segment lost 0 bases and the J segment 8 bases; nucleotides outside the gene matches: 7. The germline gives CDR1 SGDLS, CDR2 YYNGEE. DNA for the CDR3: TGTGCCAGCAGCGTAGGTCGGCTAGCGGGAGGTTATGAGCAGTTCTTC. Translating gives CASSVGRLAGGYEQFF.

Here the CDR3 reads CASSFRSSYEQYF. CDR3 nucleotides: TGTGCCAGCAGTTTCCGGAGCTCCTACGAGCAGTACTTC. V is TRBV27 and J is TRBJ2-7; D call uncertain. This CDR3 comprises 13 residues. Germline CDR1 reads MNHEY; CDR2 reads SMNVEV (reference sequence). Trimming took 3 bases from V and 0 from J, leaving 6 bases between them.

The V call is TRBV19, the J call TRBJ2-5; TRBD1 agrees at 10 bases. CDR3 length: 12 residues. Losses at the gene ends were 9 bases for V and 7 bases for J; bases not matched to a gene: 5. Germline loops: CDR1 LNHDA, CDR2 SQIVND (reference sequence). The CDR3 sequence: CASLGQGSTQYF. In DNA form, the CDR3 reads TGTGCCAGCCTGGGACAGGGGTCGACCCAGTACTTC.

The chain carries TRBV28 and TRBJ2-1; weak D call: TRBD1 (5 bases). The germline V gene has CDR1 MDHEN and CDR2 SYDVKM. This CDR3 has 13 residues. Between the trimmed V and J ends, which lost 3 bases and 10 bases, there was a span of 13 bases. In DNA, the CDR3 is TGTGCCAGCAGTTTTGGACAAGCTCGGGAGCAGTTCTTC. The encoded protein is CASSFGQAREQFF.

This clone was counted a single time. The sample has other DNA sequences that encode this CDR3 too. This rearrangement joins TRBV5-1 to TRBJ1-1; the match to TRBD1 covers 7 bases. The junction had 0 bases not matched to a gene; V was cut back by 1 base and J by 0 bases. Germline V lookup: CDR1 SGHRS, CDR2 YFSETQ. The CDR3 has 14 residues. DNA of the CDR3: TGCGCCAGCAGCTTGACAGGGGTGAACACTGAAGCTTTCTTT. Encoded protein: CASSLTGVNTEAFF.

The gene calls are TRBV4-1 and TRBJ2-3; 9 nucleotides line up with TRBD1. Germline CDR1 and CDR2: MGHRA and YSYEKL. V shed 3 bases, J shed 4 bases, and the junction held 8 bases outside the gene matches. This CDR3 comprises 16 residues. The CDR3 region has the DNA TGCGCCAGCAGCCAGTCCGGACAGGGGTTTCCAGATACGCAGTATTTT. As protein: CASSQSGQGFPDTQYF.

J is TRBJ2-1 and V is TRBV11-2; possibly TRBD2 for D (6 bases). The length of the CDR3 is 16 residues. Germline values: CDR1 SGHAT, CDR2 FQNNGV. The V end was cut by 3 bases, the J end by 0 bases, with 12 bases between. CDR3 in amino acids: CASSFSPGDSYNEQFF. CDR3 nucleotides: TGTGCCAGCAGCTTTTCGCCGGGAGACTCCTACAATGAGCAGTTCTTC.

V gene TRBV9 combines with J gene TRBJ2-1; 9 bases agree with TRBD2. V lost 2 bases and J lost 5; bases outside the gene matches: 8. This CDR3 has 16 amino acids. CDR1 and CDR2 (germline): SGDLS, YYNGEE. For the CDR3, the DNA is TGTGCCAGCAGCGTCCGGCTGAGCGGGGGGAACAATGAGCAGTTCTTC. It encodes CASSVRLSGGNNEQFF.

Only one count was recorded for this clone. The chain joins TRBV5-1 to TRBJ1-6, with D unclear. CDR1 and CDR2 from the germline V gene are SGHRS and YFSETQ. Trimming shortened V by 0 bases and J by 6 bases, and 13 bases separated the two germline ends. This CDR3 is 16 amino acids long. CDR3 DNA: TGCGCCAGCAGCTTGGTGGAGACTCAGCCTAATTCACCCCTCCACTTT. Translated, it gives CASSLVETQPNSPLHF.

This clone was detected once. This rearrangement joins TRBV28 to TRBJ1-5; D remains unclear. Looked up from germline, CDR1 is MDHEN and CDR2 is SYDVKM. The CDR3 length is 14 residues. V dropped 2 bases and J dropped 7 bases, with 12 bases sitting between them. CDR3 nucleotides: TGTGCCAGCAGTTTAGGGCAAGGGAGGCAGCCCCAGCATTTT. Amino acids: CASSLGQGRQPQHF. Filled out from reference TRBV28 and TRBJ1-5, the complete variable domain reads DVKVTQSSRYLVKRTGEKVFLECVQDMDHENMFWYRQDPGLGLRLIYFSYDVKMKEKGDIPEGYSVSREKKERFSLILESASTNQTSMYLCASSLGQGRQPQHFGDGTRLSIL.

CDR3 in amino acids: CASSQGGNRGSFLFF. The CDR3 bases are TGCGCCAGCAGCCAAGGGGGAAACAGGGGCTCGTTCTTGTTTTTT. The V call is TRBV4-1, the J call TRBJ1-4; 7 nucleotides line up with TRBD1. The V gene end was trimmed by 1 base and the J gene end by 15 bases; junction bases not matched to a gene: 14. This CDR3 is 15 amino acids long. CDR1 and CDR2 from the germline V gene are MGHRA and YSYEKL.

The rearrangement links TRBV21-1 to TRBJ2-5; the table's TRBD2 call for D was not verified on the DNA. TRBV21-1 represents a pseudogene. The CDR3 loop spans 18 amino acids. The CDR3 spells CASNPIAGGILYQETQYF. CDR3 DNA sequence: TGTGCCAGCAACCCAATCGCGGGGGGGATCCTGTACCAAGAGACCCAGTACTTC.